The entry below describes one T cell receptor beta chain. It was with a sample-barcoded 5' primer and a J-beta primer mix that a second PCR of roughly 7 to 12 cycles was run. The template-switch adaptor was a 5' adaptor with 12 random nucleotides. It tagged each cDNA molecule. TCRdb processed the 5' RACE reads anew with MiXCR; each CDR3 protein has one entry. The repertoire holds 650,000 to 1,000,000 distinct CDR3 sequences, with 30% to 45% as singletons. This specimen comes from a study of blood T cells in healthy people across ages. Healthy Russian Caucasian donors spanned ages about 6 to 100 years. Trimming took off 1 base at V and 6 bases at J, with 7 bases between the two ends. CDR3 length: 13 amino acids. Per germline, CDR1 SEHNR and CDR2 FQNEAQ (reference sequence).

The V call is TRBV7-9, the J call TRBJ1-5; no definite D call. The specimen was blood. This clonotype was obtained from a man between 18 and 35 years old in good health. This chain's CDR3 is CASSLVHGQPQHF. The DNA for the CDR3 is TGTGCCAGCAGCTTAGTCCACGGTCAGCCCCAGCATTTT.